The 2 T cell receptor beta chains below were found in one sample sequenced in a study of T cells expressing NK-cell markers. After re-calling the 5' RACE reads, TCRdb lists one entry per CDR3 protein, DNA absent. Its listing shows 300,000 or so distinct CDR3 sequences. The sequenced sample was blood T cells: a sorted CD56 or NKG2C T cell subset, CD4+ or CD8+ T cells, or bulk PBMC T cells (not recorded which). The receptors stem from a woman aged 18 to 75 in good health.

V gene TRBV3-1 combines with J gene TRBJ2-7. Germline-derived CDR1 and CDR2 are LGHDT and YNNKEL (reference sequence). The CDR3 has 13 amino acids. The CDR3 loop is CASSHGLGYEQYF.

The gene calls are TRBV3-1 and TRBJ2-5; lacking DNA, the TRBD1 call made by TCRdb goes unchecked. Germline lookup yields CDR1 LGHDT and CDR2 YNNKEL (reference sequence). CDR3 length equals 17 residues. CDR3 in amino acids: CASSQVSGYWGQETQYF.